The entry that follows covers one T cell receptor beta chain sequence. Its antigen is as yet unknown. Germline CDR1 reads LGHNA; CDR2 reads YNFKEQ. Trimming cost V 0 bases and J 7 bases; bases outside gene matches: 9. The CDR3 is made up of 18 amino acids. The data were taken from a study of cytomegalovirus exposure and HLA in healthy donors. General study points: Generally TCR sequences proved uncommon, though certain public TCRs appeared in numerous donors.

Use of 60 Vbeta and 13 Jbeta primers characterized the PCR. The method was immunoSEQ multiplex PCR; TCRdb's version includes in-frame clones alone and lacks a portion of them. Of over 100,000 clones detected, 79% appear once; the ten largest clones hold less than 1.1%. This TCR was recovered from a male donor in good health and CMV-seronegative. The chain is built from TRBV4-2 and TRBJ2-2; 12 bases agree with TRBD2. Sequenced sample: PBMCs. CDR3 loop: CASSQDRLAGALGGELFF. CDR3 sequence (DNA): TGTGCCAGCAGCCAAGATAGACTAGCGGGGGCCTTGGGCGGGGAGCTGTTTTTT.